The sequence of this TCR beta chain was determined in a study of vaccination and CD4 T cells after COVID-19. Study-level background: Post-COVID draws came a median roughly 100 days after diagnosis (range 35 to 161). At a median approximately 72 days (range 14 to 241) after dose two, post-vaccine samples were obtained.

Germline assignment: CDR1 DFQATT and CDR2 SNEGSKA (reference sequence). J lost 6 bases, V lost 0 bases, and 10 bases had no gene match. This CDR3 contains 15 residues. TCRdb fed the PCR reads into MiXCR, producing one record per CDR3 protein. The sample has approximately 20,000 distinct CDR3 sequences, about three fifths seen once. This clonotype was sampled from a human donor who had recovered from COVID-19. This chain joins TRBV20-1 and TRBJ1-1; TRBD1 matches at 7 bases. This specimen consisted of CD4+ T cells from blood, obtained after SARS-CoV-2 vaccination. The CDR3 DNA reads as TGCAGTGCTAGAGATTCGGAGGGGGCCGGGGCTGAAGCTTTCTTT. Protein sequence: CSARDSEGAGAEAFF.